This T cell receptor beta chain originates from a study of metastatic and nonmetastatic thyroid tumors. Thyroid surgery took place with no prior treatment in any patient. TCRdb re-called the PCR reads through MiXCR. Of around 50,000 clones listed, roughly 23% are singletons. The sequenced sample consisted of blood. This TCR came from a male donor with papillary thyroid cancer or a benign thyroid nodule (not recorded which). Some clones in this sample may be carry-over from other donors' samples.

DNA of the CDR3: TGTGCCAGCAGCGCGACTGGGCGGGGAATCATATACTTC. Translation gives CASSATGRGIIYF. The chain employs TRBV11-3 and TRBJ2-7, with a tentative D call TRBD2 (6 bases). The V gene's germline CDR1 is SGHNT and CDR2 YENEEA. This CDR3 is 13 amino acids long. V dropped 5 bases and J dropped 13 bases, with 21 bases sitting between them.